This T cell receptor (beta chain) was recorded in a study of cytomegalovirus exposure and HLA in healthy donors. Study overall: A later analysis reported the same platform for the 100 to 150 validation repertoires and the 666 first-cohort repertoires.

J gave up 3 bases and V 2 bases, and 2 bases lay outside the gene matches. Germline V gene sequence: CDR1 SGDLS, CDR2 YYNGEE. The CDR3 consists of 14 residues. Method: immunoSEQ multiplex PCR; TCRdb's copy keeps in-frame clones and lacks some. Among 130,000 to 150,000 clones listed, just over 90% were seen once. Sequencing was carried out using PBMCs. This clonotype originated in a young man in good health and CMV-seronegative. This sequence joins TRBV9 and TRBJ2-3, with 8 bases identical to TRBD1. CDR3 nucleotide sequence: TGTGCCAGCAGCGTGTGGGACAGGACAGATACGCAGTATTTT. It is translated as CASSVWDRTDTQYF. Full variable domain (remainder filled in from reference TRBV9 and TRBJ2-3): DSGVTQTPKHLITATGQRVTLRCSPRSGDLSVYWYQQSLDQGLQFLIQYYNGEERAKGNILERFSAQQFPDLHSELNLSSLELGDSALYFCASSVWDRTDTQYFGPGTRLTVL.